This T cell receptor (beta chain) stems from a study of PD-L1 blockade in urothelial cancer. Looking at the study overall: Atezolizumab therapy began for patients at some point between 2013 and 2014, dosed at 1,200 mg intravenously every 3 weeks.

Added to each PCR by spiking were synthetic TCR analog templates. Assay used: immunoSEQ multiplex PCR; TCRdb lists only in-frame clones, some missing. The sample includes 35,000 or so clones, about a third of them seen just once. This CDR3 spans 14 amino acids. The chain couples TRBV21-1 to TRBJ2-7; TRBD1, the table's D call, lacks a check against the DNA. TRBV21-1 is annotated as a pseudogene. The input for sequencing was tumor tissue, taken before atezolizumab (anti-PD-L1) treatment. The TCR comes from a man aged 60 to 75 with urothelial cancer. The CDR3 sequence: CASSVDGRGWEQYF. In DNA form, the CDR3 reads TGTGCCAGCAGCGTAGACGGCAGGGGGTGGGAGCAGTACTTC.